Listed below are T cell receptor beta chains from one sample, sequenced in a study of blood T cell dynamics during melanoma immunotherapy. TCRdb's table, derived via immunoSEQ multiplex PCR, lists solely in-frame clones and lacks some. The sample has approximately 9,500 clones, about nine tenths seen once. Sample: blood, taken from a patient treated with checkpoint blockade. Receptors originate from a human donor with melanoma. Both conserved end residues are part of each CDR3. Fields, in order: J gene, clone size, D gene, V gene, CDR3 DNA, CDR3 protein. The D gene is left open where the match is weak. Not all rows give a size; the values are once, few, many and, for expanded clones, a class.

TRBJ1-2 | NA | TRBD1 | TRBV7-2 | TGTGCCAGCAGATTAACAGGACAGGGAGCTAACTATGGCTACACCTTC | CASRLTGQGANYGYTF
TRBJ1-5 | NA | NA | TRBV21-1 | TGTGCCAGCAGCACCCCTGGGACAGGGTTGAATCAGCCCCAGCATTTT | CASSTPGTGLNQPQHF
TRBJ1-5 | NA | NA | TRBV6-6 | TGTGCCAGCACCCTGGACAGATCTAGCAATCAGCCCCAGCATTTT | CASTLDRSSNQPQHF
TRBJ1-1 | NA | NA | TRBV20-1 | TGCAGGGGTAGGACAGCTGAAGCTTTCTTT | CRGRTAEAFF
TRBJ1-5 | NA | TRBD1 | TRBV5-1 | TGCGCCAGCAGCTTGGGGGACAGGGTAGATCAGCCCCAGCATTTT | CASSLGDRVDQPQHF
TRBJ1-6 | few | NA | TRBV7-8 | TGTGCCAGCAGCTTAGCGCTGAGTCAGCCTAATTCACCCCTCCACTTT | CASSLALSQPNSPLHF
TRBJ1-1 | NA | NA | TRBV18 | TGTGCCAGCTCACCACCGGCGAAAATGAACACTGAAGCTTTCTTT | CASSPPAKMNTEAFF
TRBJ2-6 | once | NA | TRBV6-6 | TGTGCCAGCAGCCCCGGAAGGTCTGGGGCCAACGTCCTGACTTTC | CASSPGRSGANVLTF
TRBJ2-1 | NA | TRBD2 | TRBV5-1 | TGCGCCAGCAGCTGGGGACTAGCGGGAGCTGAGCAGTTCTTC | CASSWGLAGAEQFF
TRBJ2-2 | NA | TRBD2 | TRBV7-3 | TGTGCCAGCAGCTCGAGCGGGAGGGCCTGGAACACCGGGGAGCTGTTTTTT | CASSSSGRAWNTGELFF
TRBJ2-1 | NA | NA | TRBV7-2 | TGTGCCAGCAGCTTAGGTCAAACTACCCACAATGAGCAGTTCTTC | CASSLGQTTHNEQFF
TRBJ2-2 | few | TRBD1 | TRBV27 | TGTGCCACCCTCCCCGGGACAGCTAACACCGGGGAGCTGTTTTTT | CATLPGTANTGELFF
TRBJ2-3 | NA | TRBD2 | TRBV9 | TGTGCCAGCAGCGTAGCTACGCCTAGCGGCCAGAGAGCAGATACGCAGTATTTT | CASSVATPSGQRADTQYF
TRBJ2-4 | NA | NA | TRBV6-1 | TGTGCCAGCAGTGAAGCGGGGACGGGGAAAAACATTCAGTACTTC | CASSEAGTGKNIQYF
TRBJ2-1 | NA | NA | TRBV19 | TGTGCCAGTAGTTATTCAGCAGGGAGCTCCTACAATGAGCAGTTCTTC | CASSYSAGSSYNEQFF
TRBJ2-1 | NA | NA | TRBV5-4 | TGTGCCAGCAGCTTGGGTCGGAGCTCCTACAATGAGCAGTTCTTC | CASSLGRSSYNEQFF
TRBJ2-2 | NA | NA | TRBV10-3 | TGTGCCATCGAGGGCCAGGGGACCGGGGAGCTGTTTTTT | CAIEGQGTGELFF
TRBJ2-5 | NA | TRBD2 | TRBV7-9 | TGTGCCAGCAGCTTAGTCGGGGCTAGCGGGAGACGGGAGACCCAGTACTTC | CASSLVGASGRRETQYF
TRBJ1-2 | once | NA | TRBV5-1 | TGCGCCAGCAGCCCCGGGACCGCAGCTAACTATGGCTACACCTTC | CASSPGTAANYGYTF
TRBJ2-3 | once | TRBD1 | TRBV5-1 | TGCGCCAGCAGACCCGGACAGGGGGCAGACTTTGCAGATACGCAGTATTTT | CASRPGQGADFADTQYF
TRBJ2-3 | NA | NA | TRBV5-1 | TGCGCCAGCAGCTCCGAGATAACCACAGATACGCAGTATTTT | CASSSEITTDTQYF
TRBJ1-1 | NA | NA | TRBV19 | TGTGCCAGTAGTTTCAGGACCGATGGCCCTCTTGAAGCTTTCTTT | CASSFRTDGPLEAFF
TRBJ2-3 | NA | NA | TRBV7-2 | TGTGCCAGCAGCTTAGGGGGGGTTAGCACAGATACGCAGTATTTT | CASSLGGVSTDTQYF
TRBJ1-4 | NA | NA | TRBV7-6 | TGTGCCAGCAGCTCCACAGGGTTCGAAAAACTGTTTTTT | CASSSTGFEKLFF
TRBJ2-1 | NA | NA | TRBV2 | TGTGCCAGCAGCGCCCTTTCCAATGAGCAGTTCTTC | CASSALSNEQFF
TRBJ2-1 | NA | TRBD2 | TRBV7-6 | TGTGCCAGCACTCCCGGGGCTAGCGGGGGGGTGCGTGAGCAGTTCTTC | CASTPGASGGVREQFF
TRBJ1-5 | NA | NA | TRBV19 | TGTGCCAGTAATCGACAGAATAGCAATCAGCCCCAGCATTTT | CASNRQNSNQPQHF
TRBJ2-3 | NA | NA | TRBV4-1 | TGCGCCAGCAGCCAAGATGGGTCGACAGATACGCAGTATTTT | CASSQDGSTDTQYF
TRBJ2-7 | NA | NA | TRBV28 | TGTGCCAGCAGTTTTCAGGGGACCTACGAGCAGTACTTC | CASSFQGTYEQYF
TRBJ2-6 | NA | NA | TRBV28 | TGTGCCAGCAGCCTTATGTTGGGTTCCGGGGCCAACGTCCTGACTTTC | CASSLMLGSGANVLTF
TRBJ2-1 | NA | NA | TRBV28 | TGTGCCAGCAGCCGTACTGTCTACAATGAGCAGTTCTTC | CASSRTVYNEQFF
TRBJ2-1 | NA | TRBD2 | TRBV2 | TGTGCCAGCAGTAGTGGGAGGGCCTACAATGAGCAGTTCTTC | CASSSGRAYNEQFF
TRBJ1-4 | NA | NA | TRBV6-1 | TGTGCCAGCAGTGAAAGTGGTCCTATCGAAAAACTGTTTTTT | CASSESGPIEKLFF
TRBJ2-3 | NA | NA | TRBV4-1 | TGCGCCAGCAGTCAAAACAGTGCCGGAGATACGCAGTATTTT | CASSQNSAGDTQYF
TRBJ2-3 | NA | NA | TRBV2 | TGTGCCAGCGGTTATAGCGCAGATACGCAGTATTTT | CASGYSADTQYF
TRBJ2-7 | NA | TRBD1 | TRBV2 | TGTGCCAGCAGTGCCGGGACAGGGGGCTACGAGCAGTACTTC | CASSAGTGGYEQYF
TRBJ1-1 | NA | TRBD1 | TRBV10-3 | TGTGCCATCAGTGAGTATGGAGGGGGCAAGAACACTGAAGCTTTCTTT | CAISEYGGGKNTEAFF
TRBJ2-3 | NA | TRBD2 | TRBV18 | TGTGCCAGCTCGCCCTTTCGGGGGGGCGCGTCCACAGATACGCAGTATTTT | CASSPFRGGASTDTQYF
TRBJ2-3 | once | TRBD2 | TRBV10-3 | TGTGCCATCAGTCCTAGCGGGTTCACAGATACGCAGTATTTT | CAISPSGFTDTQYF
TRBJ1-3 | NA | NA | TRBV6-1 | TGTGCCAGCAGTGGTGGAGGGGCTGGAAACACCATATATTTT | CASSGGGAGNTIYF
TRBJ2-3 | NA | NA | TRBV6-1 | TGTGCCAGCAGGTCGAGCGGGCGAGATACGCAGTATTTT | CASRSSGRDTQYF
TRBJ1-2 | NA | TRBD1 | TRBV5-6 | TGTGCCAGCAGCGGGCAGGGGGCCCTCCTAACTAACTATGGCTACACCTTC | CASSGQGALLTNYGYTF
TRBJ1-5 | NA | NA | TRBV2 | TGTGCCAGCAGCCTTACGGGGCTCCCGGGCCAGCCCCAGCATTTT | CASSLTGLPGQPQHF
TRBJ2-3 | NA | TRBD1 | TRBV27 | TGTGCCAGCAGCTCCAGCAGAGGGACAGGGAACACAGATACGCAGTATTTT | CASSSSRGTGNTDTQYF
TRBJ1-1 | NA | NA | TRBV5-1 | TGCGCCAGCAGCTTCCGGGTGAACACTGAAGCTTTCTTT | CASSFRVNTEAFF
TRBJ1-1 | once | NA | TRBV29-1 | TGCAGCGTTGCTACGGCGGGGGGCACTGAAGCTTTCTTT | CSVATAGGTEAFF
TRBJ2-1 | NA | TRBD2 | TRBV6-5 | TGTGCCAGCACCCAGCCTAGCGGGAATTCGAATGAGCAGTTCTTC | CASTQPSGNSNEQFF
TRBJ1-2 | NA | NA | TRBV6-5 | TGTGCCAGCAGTTACTCGAGGTTTTATGGCTACACCTTC | CASSYSRFYGYTF
TRBJ1-2 | NA | NA | TRBV5-4 | TGTGCCAGCAGCTCACAGGGTTGGGCCTATGGCTACACCTTC | CASSSQGWAYGYTF
TRBJ2-3 | NA | NA | TRBV29-1 | TGCAGCGCCGCGGAAGGGGATACGCAGTATTTT | CSAAEGDTQYF
TRBJ1-1 | NA | NA | TRBV19 | TGTGCCAGCCCTTTTCCGGGGCCTATGAACACTGAAGCTTTCTTT | CASPFPGPMNTEAFF
TRBJ1-2 | NA | NA | TRBV10-3 | TGTGCCATCACCTCGTCCCCAGGGAGCTATGGCTACACCTTC | CAITSSPGSYGYTF
TRBJ2-6 | NA | NA | TRBV4-1 | TGCGCCAGTAGCCAAGGGGTCCACTCCGGCTCTGGGGCCAACGTCCTGACTTTC | CASSQGVHSGSGANVLTF